Below, 10 T cell receptor beta chains from the same sample are listed, as sequenced in a study of glioma-infiltrating T cells after dendritic cell vaccination. The method was immunoSEQ multiplex PCR; TCRdb's version includes in-frame clones alone and lacks a portion of them. The sample has some 87,000 clones, over 75% seen once. Specimen: blood, collected before dendritic cell vaccination. All receptors derive from a human donor with glioblastoma.

This clone was observed a handful of times. The V call is TRBV7-8, the J call TRBJ2-7; 8 nucleotides line up with TRBD1. The CDR3 is 14 residues long. The trim removed 5 bases at V and 3 bases at J, leaving 6 bases unmatched. CDR1 is SGHVS, CDR2 FQNEAQ, per germline. CDR3 loop: CASSLRDRYYEQYF. CDR3 nucleotide sequence: TGTGCCAGCAGCCTTAGGGACAGGTACTACGAGCAGTACTTC.

This clone was counted a few times. The V gene is TRBV15, the J gene TRBJ2-7; 11 positions match TRBD1. Germline V gene data show CDR1 as LNHNV and CDR2 as YYDKDF (reference sequence). Trimming removed 8 bases from V and 5 bases from J; junction bases left unmatched: 2. This CDR3 spans 12 amino acids. DNA of the CDR3: TGTGCCACCGGGACAGGGGGACACGAGCAGTACTTC. It encodes CATGTGGHEQYF.

The rearrangement joins TRBV2 to TRBJ2-2, with a tentative D call TRBD1 (6 bases). Looked up from germline, CDR1 is SNHLY and CDR2 is FYNNEI. This CDR3 spans 15 amino acids. V lost 6 bases, J lost 3 bases, and 14 bases lay in between. The chain's CDR3 is CASRGQGRDTGELFF. CDR3 sequence (DNA): TGTGCCAGCAGGGGACAAGGGCGTGACACCGGGGAGCTGTTTTTT.

V and J are TRBV4-3 and TRBJ1-4; D ambiguous. V lost 4 bases, J lost 2 bases, and 14 bases lay in between. The CDR3 sequence is 16 residues long. Germline V gene sequence: CDR1 LGHNA, CDR2 YSLEER. CDR3 region: CASSPSGEGTNEKLFF. For the CDR3, the DNA is TGCGCCAGCAGCCCAAGCGGAGAGGGTACTAATGAAAAACTGTTTTTT.

This clone was recorded a few times. The chain combines TRBV6-1 with TRBJ2-5; 8 nucleotides line up with TRBD1. The CDR3 runs 13 residues. Germline trimming cut 6 bases from V and 5 bases from J; bases unmatched to any gene: 5. Germline values: CDR1 MNHNS, CDR2 SASEGT. Here the CDR3 reads CASRRTGRETQYF. The CDR3 nucleotides read TGTGCCAGCAGAAGGACAGGGCGGGAGACCCAGTACTTC.

The CDR3 sequence: CASSESGVQETQYF. In DNA, the CDR3 is TGTGCCAGCAGCGAGAGCGGTGTTCAAGAGACCCAGTACTTC. V gene TRBV9 combines with J gene TRBJ2-5, with TRBD2 as a possible D gene (5 bases). Germline CDR1 and CDR2: SGDLS and YYNGEE. CDR3 size: 14 residues. With 3 bases removed from V and 2 bases from J, the gap between germline ends came to 11 bases.

This clone has only a few counts. The CDR3 region has the DNA TGTGCCAGCATACGGGGGAACACTGAAGCTTTCTTT. Protein sequence: CASIRGNTEAFF. The J gene is TRBJ1-1, the V gene TRBV28, with no clear D. Between the trimmed V and J ends, which lost 7 bases and 1 base, there was a span of 7 bases. The V gene's germline CDR1 is MDHEN and CDR2 SYDVKM. The CDR3 sequence is 12 residues long. The entire variable domain, with the rest obtained from reference TRBV28 and TRBJ1-1, is as follows: DVKVTQSSRYLVKRTGEKVFLECVQDMDHENMFWYRQDPGLGLRLIYFSYDVKMKEKGDIPEGYSVSREKKERFSLILESASTNQTSMYLCASIRGNTEAFFGQGTRLTVV.

V usage is TRBV7-6 and J usage is TRBJ2-1; 9 bases agree with TRBD2. Unmatched junction bases numbered 10, after V lost 1 base and J lost 3 bases. The germline V gene encodes CDR1 SGHVS and CDR2 FNYEAQ. The CDR3 runs 18 residues. DNA for the CDR3: TGTGCCAGCAGCTTAGAAGCTTTGCGGGGGGGCCACTACAATGAGCAGTTCTTC. Its translation is CASSLEALRGGHYNEQFF.

This clone was detected only a few times. The chain has TRBV2 and TRBJ2-5; TRBD1 matches at 8 bases. The CDR3 is 13 residues long. CDR1 is SNHLY, CDR2 FYNNEI, per germline. V shed 7 bases, J shed 2 bases, and the junction held 3 bases outside the gene matches. The CDR3 region is CASNTGGQETQYF. Here the CDR3 DNA reads TGTGCCAGCAATACAGGGGGGCAAGAGACCCAGTACTTC.

The J gene is TRBJ1-3, the V gene TRBV9; TRBD1 might be the D (6 bases). This CDR3 is built from 15 residues. Per the germline V gene, CDR1 is SGDLS and CDR2 is YYNGEE. The V end was cut by 1 base, the J end by 4 bases, with 12 bases between. The CDR3 DNA reads as TGTGCCAGCAGCGTACAACAGGGTGGGGGAAACACCATATATTTT. Translated: CASSVQQGGGNTIYF.